Below are 20 T cell receptor beta chains sequenced from a single sample in a study of blood T cell repertoires in COVID-19. TCRdb's table, derived via immunoSEQ multiplex PCR, lists solely in-frame clones and lacks some. The sample includes around 250,000 clones, approximately 80% seen only once; the top ten take 1.5% to 2%. The source material was peripheral blood. The receptors shown here come from a woman older than 75 with acute or convalescent COVID-19.

This chain uses TRBV18 with TRBJ1-2, with D possibly being TRBD1 (5 bases). The germline CDR1 and CDR2 sequences are KGHSH and LQKENI. The CDR3 runs to 13 residues. Trimming left V 5 bases short and J 8 bases short, with 15 bases between. CDR3 residues: CASSGQPGDGYTF. The CDR3 region has the DNA TGTGCCAGCTCAGGACAACCAGGAGACGGCTACACCTTC. The complete variable domain, with remaining parts taken from reference TRBV18 and TRBJ1-2, reads NAGVMQNPRHLVRRRGQEARLRCSPMKGHSHVYWYRQLPEEGLKFMVYLQKENIIDESGMPKERFSAEFPKEGPSILRIQQVVRGDSAAYFCASSGQPGDGYTFGSGTRLTVV.

The chain is built from TRBV6-2 or TRBV6-3 and TRBJ1-1; D is uncertain. V was cut by 0 bases and J by 8 bases, with 16 bases left in between. The CDR3 runs 15 residues. Germline V gene sequence: CDR1 MNHEY, CDR2 SVGEGT. DNA of the CDR3: TGTGCCAGCAGTTACTCCGGAGCCCCCAGGAGGGAAGCTTTCTTT. Protein: CASSYSGAPRREAFF.

This chain connects TRBV2 to TRBJ1-2; TRBD1 might be the D (6 bases). Germline lookup yields CDR1 SNHLY and CDR2 FYNNEI. The CDR3 spans 13 residues. V was shortened by 8 bases and J by 0 bases, with 10 bases between the two germline ends. CDR3 loop: CASGTIANYGYTF. The CDR3 DNA follows: TGTGCCAGCGGGACAATAGCTAACTATGGCTACACCTTC.

The sample holds a few counts of this clone. This chain connects TRBV28 to TRBJ1-2; D is perhaps TRBD1 (5 bases). The V end lost 5 bases, the J end lost 6 bases, and 7 bases lay between the germline ends. Germline-derived CDR1 and CDR2 are MDHEN and SYDVKM. The CDR3 has 11 residues. The CDR3 reads CASSIRDGYTF. The CDR3 DNA sequence: TGTGCCAGCAGTATCAGGGATGGCTACACCTTC.

The chain recombines TRBV28 with TRBJ2-6, with 7 positions matching TRBD1. V was clipped by 4 bases and J by 0 bases; unmatched bases: 6. The CDR3 extends over 17 amino acids. Germline CDR1 MDHEN, CDR2 SYDVKM. The CDR3 spells CASSSDRPSSGANVLTF. As DNA, the CDR3 is TGTGCCAGCAGTTCGGACAGGCCCAGCTCTGGGGCCAACGTCCTGACTTTC.

The chain links TRBV2 to TRBJ2-1; 7 bases agree with TRBD2. Germline V CDR1 and CDR2: SNHLY, FYNNEI. The CDR3 contains 15 residues. Trimming cost V 2 bases and J 9 bases; bases outside gene matches: 10. CDR3 sequence: CASSEFSGKTSEQFF. The CDR3, as DNA: TGTGCCAGCAGTGAATTCAGCGGGAAGACAAGTGAGCAGTTCTTC.

The sample holds one count of this clone. The chain combines TRBV5-1 with TRBJ2-7; 9 bases fit TRBD1. Per germline, CDR1 SGHRS and CDR2 YFSETQ. The CDR3 is 14 amino acids. Losses at the gene ends were 6 bases for V and 6 bases for J; bases not matched to a gene: 10. The CDR3 reads CASNQGTGSREQYF. CDR3 coding DNA: TGCGCCAGCAACCAGGGGACAGGGTCCCGCGAGCAGTACTTC.

This clone has a handful of counts. The V call is TRBV11-2, the J call TRBJ1-3; weak D call: TRBD1 (6 bases). The germline V gene has CDR1 SGHAT and CDR2 FQNNGV. V was shortened by 5 bases and J by 3 bases, with 14 bases between the two germline ends. This CDR3 comprises 15 residues. The CDR3 nucleotides are TGTGCCAGCAGCCCTAACTGGGGGCTTGGAAACACCATATATTTT. Its protein is CASSPNWGLGNTIYF.

This clone was counted once. The V gene is TRBV7-9, the J gene TRBJ1-2; 8 nucleotides line up with TRBD1. Germline CDR1 is SEHNR and CDR2 is FQNEAQ (reference sequence). This CDR3 has 15 residues. The V and J ends lost 4 bases and 7 bases, in that order; junction bases with no gene match: 11. The CDR3 bases are TGTGCCAGCAGCTCCAACAGGGGGTCAGGCGGTGGCTACACCTTC. It specifies CASSSNRGSGGGYTF.

The V call is TRBV7-9, the J call TRBJ2-1, with 9 bases identical to TRBD2. The germline V gene has CDR1 SEHNR and CDR2 FQNEAQ (reference sequence). There are 15 residues in the CDR3. The ends lost 6 bases at V and 10 bases at J; junction bases unmatched: 13. The CDR3 spells CASRDSGRIPQEQFF. CDR3 in DNA: TGTGCCAGCAGAGATAGCGGGAGAATCCCTCAAGAGCAGTTCTTC. Drawing the rest from reference TRBV7-9 and TRBJ2-1, the complete variable domain is DTGVSQNPRHKITKRGQNVTFRCDPISEHNRLYWYRQTLGQGPEFLTYFQNEAQLEKSRLLSDRFSAERPKGSFSTLEIQRTEQGDSAMYLCASRDSGRIPQEQFFGPGTRLTVL.

V gene TRBV7-2 combines with J gene TRBJ1-2, with 8 bases that match TRBD1. Losses at the gene ends were 0 bases for V and 8 bases for J; bases not matched to a gene: 17. The CDR3 is 18 residues long. Germline CDR1 SGHTA, CDR2 FQGNSA. The CDR3 sequence: CASSLALSLQGGRAGYTF. Written as DNA, the CDR3 is TGTGCCAGCAGCTTAGCGCTTAGTCTACAGGGGGGACGGGCAGGCTACACCTTC.

This clone appeared a few times. V gene TRBV28 combines with J gene TRBJ2-1, with a possible D match to TRBD1 (5 bases). CDR3 length: 15 residues. The germline V gene has CDR1 MDHEN and CDR2 SYDVKM. The V gene lost 3 bases and the J gene lost 8 bases, with 17 bases spanning the gap. CDR3 sequence reads: CASSLVGPKGYEQFF. The DNA for the CDR3 is TGTGCCAGCAGTTTGGTGGGGCCTAAGGGCTATGAGCAGTTCTTC. Based on the CDR3 plus reference TRBV28 and TRBJ2-1, the full variable domain is DVKVTQSSRYLVKRTGEKVFLECVQDMDHENMFWYRQDPGLGLRLIYFSYDVKMKEKGDIPEGYSVSREKKERFSLILESASTNQTSMYLCASSLVGPKGYEQFFGPGTRLTVL.

The chain links TRBV3-1 (or the pseudogene TRBV3-2) to TRBJ2-7; TRBD2 aligns across 7 bases. J gave up 3 bases and V 4 bases, and 3 bases lay outside the gene matches. Germline V lookup: CDR1 LGHDT, CDR2 YNNKEL (reference sequence). This CDR3 is built from 13 residues. The CDR3 protein is CASSLTSDYEQYF. The DNA of the CDR3 is TGTGCCAGCAGCCTCACTAGCGACTACGAGCAGTACTTC.

The gene calls are TRBV11-2 and TRBJ2-1, with 7 bases identical to TRBD2. This CDR3 is built from 16 residues. V was pared by 4 bases and J by 4 bases, with 10 bases of the junction left unmatched. Germline V lookup: CDR1 SGHAT, CDR2 FQNNGV. The CDR3 DNA reads as TGTGCCAGCAGCTCACCTACGGGACTACCGTACAATGAGCAGTTCTTC. This gives the protein CASSSPTGLPYNEQFF. The full variable domain, with the rest looked up from reference TRBV11-2 and TRBJ2-1, is EAGVAQSPRYKIIEKRQSVAFWCNPISGHATLYWYQQILGQGPKLLIQFQNNGVVDDSQLPKDRFSAERLKGVDSTLKIQPAKLEDSAVYLCASSSPTGLPYNEQFFGPGTRLTVL.

This chain uses TRBV19 with TRBJ1-1, with D perhaps TRBD1 (6 bases). Germline V gives CDR1 LNHDA, CDR2 SQIVND (reference sequence). This CDR3 is 16 amino acids long. The V gene lost 2 bases and the J gene lost 0 bases, with 13 bases spanning the gap. CDR3 sequence reads: CASSIQGRRMNTEAFF. CDR3 in DNA: TGTGCCAGTAGTATACAGGGGAGAAGGATGAACACTGAAGCTTTCTTT.

V is TRBV2 and J is TRBJ2-5, with TRBD1 matching over 12 bases. This CDR3 has 14 residues. Germline V gives CDR1 SNHLY, CDR2 FYNNEI. After removal of 6 bases from V and 5 bases from J, the junction contained 4 bases not matched to a gene. This CDR3 is CASSRDRGQETQYF. The DNA of the CDR3 is TGTGCCAGCAGCCGGGACAGGGGGCAGGAGACCCAGTACTTC.

The chain employs TRBV29-1 and TRBJ1-2; TRBD1 matches at 8 bases. The V gene's germline CDR1 is SQVTM and CDR2 ANQGSEA. The CDR3 spans 17 residues. The trim removed 6 bases at V and 5 bases at J, leaving 20 bases unmatched. The DNA for the CDR3 is TGCAGCGTGGCCCTCCCTGGTACCGGACAGGGAGATTATGGCTACACCTTC. Its protein product is CSVALPGTGQGDYGYTF.

CDR3 residues: CASSLADFQGRGEQFF. The DNA of the CDR3 is TGCGCCAGCAGCTTGGCCGACTTTCAGGGGAGAGGTGAGCAGTTCTTC. The genes are TRBV5-1 and TRBJ2-1, with D perhaps TRBD1 (6 bases). Germline lookup yields CDR1 SGHRS and CDR2 YFSETQ. The CDR3 is 16 residues long. The V end lost 0 bases, the J end lost 9 bases, and 19 bases lay between the germline ends.

This chain uses TRBV4-3 with TRBJ2-7, with D maybe TRBD2 (6 bases). The CDR3 consists of 16 residues. V was pared by 0 bases and J by 1 base, with 13 bases between. The V gene's germline CDR1 is LGHNA and CDR2 YSLEER. CDR3 nucleotides: TGCGCCAGCAGCCAAGAACCCGGACTATCTTCCTACGAGCAGTACTTC. The encoded protein is CASSQEPGLSSYEQYF.

This clone was detected ten times or more. V and J are TRBV7-3 and TRBJ1-6, with D possibly being TRBD1 (5 bases). Between the trimmed V and J ends, which lost 0 bases and 6 bases, there was a span of 12 bases. The germline V gene encodes CDR1 SGHTA and CDR2 FQGTGA. The CDR3 covers 16 residues. The CDR3 is CASSLTERGSNSPLHF. The CDR3 coding sequence is TGTGCCAGCAGCTTAACTGAGCGGGGGAGTAATTCACCCCTCCACTTT.